This entry concerns a single T cell receptor beta chain. Its specificity is unknown. J was trimmed by 6 bases and V by 7 bases; bases with no gene match: 11. The CDR3 loop spans 14 amino acids. This specimen comes from a study of T-cell reconstitution after alpha-beta-depleted transplantation in children. Study-wide results and limits: The high TCRbeta diversity at day 60 in some patients came from surviving recipient T cells and thymic progenitors.

This sample's TCRbeta library carried unique molecular identifier barcodes. In TCRdb, the PCR reads were re-called with MiXCR into one record per CDR3 protein. Found here are about 400,000 distinct CDR3 sequences, under 20% of them singletons; the top ten hold 25% to 30%. The sequence came from a boy under two years old who had a stem cell transplant for Wiskott-Aldrich syndrome, so the T cells may come from the graft donor. This chain joins TRBV12-3 or TRBV12-4 and TRBJ2-7; the match to TRBD1 covers 8 bases. The source was PBMCs, mostly from graft donor cells, collected 360 days after TCRalphabeta/CD19-depleted stem cell transplant. The CDR3 loop is CASISRDRLGEQYF. CDR3 DNA: TGTGCCAGCATCTCCCGGGACAGGCTTGGCGAGCAGTACTTC.